The clone carrying this T cell receptor (beta chain) is large by share. Its target is unknown. Treatment reported: 10-day PBMC culture with coronavirus spike peptide pools or control peptides (ViraFEST assay). T cells were expanded with peptide pools, and expanded clonotypes were identified by TCR sequencing. The authors swapped half the medium for fresh IL-2 medium on days 3 and 7. Once obtained from cultured CD4+ T cells, the DNA was sequenced using the Oncomine TCR Beta short-read assay. TCRdb re-called the PCR reads with MiXCR, one entry per CDR3 protein. This sample has some 13,000 distinct CDR3 sequences, with 40% to 65% found just once. This sample stems from a study of vaccination and CD4 T cells after COVID-19. Overall study results and limits: Rising from roughly 21 to 40, the median of SARS-CoV-2-reactive clonotypes did not change significantly.

Input material: CD4+ T cells from blood, cultured in vitro. The TCR was taken from a human donor who had recovered from COVID-19.

The CDR3 protein is CSARGGGVDYYTDTQYF. Here the CDR3 DNA reads TGCAGTGCTAGAGGAGGGGGGGTCGACTATTACACAGATACGCAGTATTTT. The chain links TRBV20-1 to TRBJ2-3; a weak D match, TRBD2 (7 bases). Deletions cut 1 base from V and 2 bases from J, with 19 bases between. Germline V CDR1 and CDR2: DFQATT, SNEGSKA (reference sequence). CDR3 length: 17 amino acids.